This is a list of T cell receptor beta chains from one sample in a study of read filtering for tumor transcriptome and immune sequencing. TCRdb analysed the reads with MiXCR anew, one entry per CDR3 protein. Here the sample spans 75,000 to 95,000 distinct CDR3 sequences, under 25% being singletons. The sequenced sample was a population of CD138-negative cells sorted from bone marrow. The receptors were gathered from a donor aged 40 or older with multiple myeloma. CDR3s include the opening cysteine and the closing phenylalanine or tryptophan. A D gene is named only where the DNA matches it firmly. Clone size is given for some rows only: seen once, a few or many times, or a class if the clone is expanded.

V gene	D gene	clone size	J gene	CDR3 protein	CDR3 DNA
TRBV14	-	-	TRBJ1-3	CASSQQISGNTIYF	TGTGCCAGCAGCCAACAGATCTCTGGAAACACCATATATTTT
TRBV28	-	many	TRBJ2-2	CASSTIWWTGELFF	TGTGCCAGCAGCACCATTTGGTGGACCGGGGAGCTGTTTTTT
TRBV11-2	-	few	TRBJ2-7	CASSLRSTRGKDYEQYF	TGTGCCAGCAGCTTAAGAAGTACGCGAGGGAAAGACTACGAGCAGTACTTC
TRBV9	-	many	TRBJ2-5	CASSAGVLFETQYF	TGTGCCAGCAGCGCGGGGGTGTTATTCGAGACCCAGTACTTC
TRBV11-2	TRBD1	many	TRBJ2-5	CASSFTRTGVEETQYF	TGTGCCAGCAGCTTCACCCGGACAGGGGTGGAGGAGACCCAGTACTTC
TRBV18	-	-	TRBJ1-1	CASSPRAIRGVTEAFF	TGTGCCAGCTCACCTCGTGCGATTAGGGGGGTCACTGAAGCTTTCTTT
TRBV2	-	many	TRBJ1-1	CASSENAGEAFF	TGTGCCAGCAGTGAAAATGCGGGTGAAGCTTTCTTT
TRBV2	-	many	TRBJ1-1	CASSESGGVTEAFF	TGTGCCAGCAGTGAATCGGGCGGTGTGACTGAAGCTTTCTTT
TRBV3-1	-	many	TRBJ2-1	CASSQGLLGNEQFF	TGTGCCAGCAGCCAAGGTCTACTCGGTAATGAGCAGTTCTTC
TRBV7-9	-	many	TRBJ1-4	CASSFPSTTNEKLFF	TGTGCCAGCAGCTTCCCCTCGACGACGAATGAAAAACTGTTTTTT
TRBV5-1	TRBD1	many	TRBJ1-1	CASSRNRGTQNTEAFF	TGCGCCAGCAGCCGCAACAGGGGAACCCAGAACACTGAAGCTTTCTTT
TRBV9	-	-	TRBJ2-3	CASSPRGHTDTQYF	TGTGCCAGCAGCCCGCGGGGGCACACAGATACGCAGTATTTT
TRBV5-1	TRBD2	many	TRBJ2-4	CASSPGLAGVAKNIQYF	TGCGCCAGCAGCCCGGGACTAGCGGGCGTAGCCAAAAACATTCAGTACTTC
TRBV5-1	TRBD1	many	TRBJ2-3	CASSQGDSASTDTQYF	TGCGCCAGCAGCCAGGGGGACAGTGCTAGCACAGATACGCAGTATTTT
TRBV15	TRBD2	many	TRBJ2-5	CATSRGRTSGYQETQYF	TGTGCCACCAGCAGAGGCCGGACTAGCGGTTACCAAGAGACCCAGTACTTC
TRBV7-9	-	many	TRBJ2-1	CASSAQGDEQFF	TGTGCCAGCAGCGCACAGGGTGATGAGCAGTTCTTC
TRBV2	-	many	TRBJ1-4	CASSEWQGNMAKLFF	TGTGCCAGCAGTGAATGGCAGGGTAACATGGCAAAACTGTTTTTT
TRBV3-1	-	many	TRBJ1-1	CASSTGTEAFF	TGTGCCAGCAGCACTGGCACTGAAGCTTTCTTT
TRBV15	TRBD1	many	TRBJ2-5	CATSRDWGQQETQYF	TGTGCCACCAGCAGAGATTGGGGACAGCAAGAGACCCAGTACTTC
TRBV28	-	many	TRBJ2-6	CASSPGGANVLTF	TGTGCCAGCAGTCCCGGGGGGGCCAACGTCCTGACTTTC
TRBV5-1	-	many	TRBJ2-2	CASSSTVTGELFF	TGCGCCAGCAGCTCAACCGTGACCGGGGAGCTGTTTTTT
TRBV7-9	-	many	TRBJ1-1	CASGLGHGAFF	TGTGCCAGCGGTTTAGGACACGGAGCTTTCTTT
TRBV6-2/TRBV6-3	-	-	TRBJ2-2	CASSRYGEAGELLF	TGTGCCAGCAGTCGCTACGGGGAGGCCGGGGAGCTGCTTTTT
TRBV6-5	TRBD1	many	TRBJ2-5	CARMDRDETQYF	TGTGCCAGGATGGACAGGGATGAGACCCAGTACTTC
TRBV7-9	-	many	TRBJ2-1	CASKPGVSYNEQFF	TGTGCCAGCAAACCGGGGGTTAGCTACAATGAGCAGTTCTTC
TRBV7-9	-	many	TRBJ2-1	CASSVYNEQFF	TGTGCCAGTTCGGTCTACAATGAGCAGTTCTTC
TRBV5-1	-	many	TRBJ2-1	CASSITRGKNEQFF	TGCGCCAGCAGCATCACTAGAGGTAAAAATGAGCAGTTCTTC
TRBV2	-	-	TRBJ2-2	CASPSRGGELFF	TGTGCCAGCCCCTCGCGGGGCGGGGAGCTGTTTTTT
TRBV27	TRBD2	few	TRBJ2-5	CASGTRRETQYF	TGTGCCAGCGGGACTAGGAGAGAGACCCAGTACTTC
TRBV28	-	many	TRBJ1-1	CASRLTGEAFF	TGTGCCAGCAGATTAACAGGGGAAGCTTTCTTT
TRBV7-3	-	-	TRBJ1-1	CASSSEFIRRDTEAFF	TGTGCCAGCAGCAGCGAATTCATCCGACGGGACACTGAAGCTTTCTTT
TRBV6-2/TRBV6-3	TRBD2	many	TRBJ2-5	CASRLAGEKTQYF	TGTGCCAGCAGACTAGCGGGGGAAAAGACCCAGTACTTC
TRBV2	TRBD1	many	TRBJ2-1	CASSGEDRGNEQFF	TGTGCCAGCAGTGGTGAGGACAGGGGGAATGAGCAGTTCTTC
TRBV11-3	TRBD2	-	TRBJ2-7	CASTAGGDEQYF	TGTGCCAGCACAGCGGGGGGGGACGAGCAGTACTTC
TRBV25-1	-	many	TRBJ1-1	CASSEWTPNTEAFF	TGTGCCAGCAGTGAGTGGACACCGAACACTGAAGCTTTCTTT
TRBV28	-	-	TRBJ2-2	CAGSLSAGELFF	TGTGCCGGCAGTTTATCTGCTGGGGAGCTGTTTTTT
TRBV12-3/TRBV12-4	-	many	TRBJ1-1	CASSPQRGGEAFF	TGTGCCAGCAGCCCTCAAAGGGGCGGTGAAGCTTTCTTT
TRBV5-1	-	many	TRBJ1-5	CASSLVSGGWIQPQHF	TGCGCCAGCAGCTTGGTTTCGGGGGGCTGGATTCAGCCCCAGCATTTT
TRBV5-1	-	few	TRBJ2-7	CASSSTSPTEQYF	TGCGCCAGCAGCTCCACCTCCCCTACGGAGCAGTACTTC
TRBV7-3	-	many	TRBJ2-3	CASSLIPATDTQYF	TGTGCCAGCAGCTTAATTCCAGCCACAGATACGCAGTATTTT
TRBV18	-	-	TRBJ2-2	CASSPPPENTGELFF	TGTGCCAGCTCACCACCCCCAGAAAACACCGGGGAGCTGTTTTTT
TRBV3-1	TRBD2	many	TRBJ2-7	CASSQVPSGSYYEQYF	TGTGCCAGCAGCCAAGTGCCTAGCGGATCCTACTACGAGCAGTACTTC